This T cell receptor beta chain came from a study of glioma-infiltrating T cells after dendritic cell vaccination. CDR3 length: 14 amino acids. Looked up from germline, CDR1 is SGHRS and CDR2 is YFSETQ. Trimming cost V 0 bases and J 8 bases; bases outside gene matches: 4. TCRB CDR3 was amplified from 2 ug genomic DNA or less. The PCR used 60 V beta and 13 J beta primers. Repertoires were generated with immunoSEQ multiplex PCR, while TCRdb's copy carries only in-frame clones and drops some. The sample lists fewer than 85,000 clones; roughly 87% were seen once. None of the glioblastoma patients had an isocitrate dehydrogenase mutation. Before vaccination, two weeks after the third vaccination, and at progression, PBMC were collected.

The receptor was derived from a human donor with glioblastoma. The sequences come from blood, collected before dendritic cell vaccination. The rearrangement links TRBV5-1 to TRBJ1-4; 7 nucleotides match TRBD1. CDR3 DNA: TGCGCCAGCAGCTTGGGAGGGGGCCGGGAAAAACTGTTTTTT. Its translation is CASSLGGGREKLFF.